One sample yielded the 21 T cell receptor beta chains listed below, sequenced in a study of blood T cell repertoires in COVID-19. The data were produced by immunoSEQ multiplex PCR, yet TCRdb's version contains in-frame clones alone and is incomplete. Among 350,000 to 450,000 clones listed, over 75% were seen once. The source material was PBMCs or T cells enriched from blood (not recorded which). The receptor source for this set is a man in his forties or fifties in a cohort exposed to, infected with or recovered from COVID-19 (not recorded which).

The gene calls are TRBV28 and TRBJ1-1; no clear D gene. Germline CDR1 MDHEN, CDR2 SYDVKM. V was shortened by 2 bases and J by 4 bases, with 8 bases between the two germline ends. The CDR3 totals 13 residues. The chain's CDR3 is CASSLGGPTEAFF. CDR3 DNA: TGTGCCAGCAGTTTAGGCGGCCCCACTGAAGCTTTCTTT.

This clone was detected once. Written as DNA, the CDR3 is TGTGCCAGCAGCCAAGGCTGGGCAGGACAGGGAGGCTCACCCCTCCACTTT. Its protein is CASSQGWAGQGGSPLHF. V is TRBV3-1 (or the pseudogene TRBV3-2) and J is TRBJ1-6, with 8 bases identical to TRBD1. CDR3 length: 17 residues. Germline V gene lookup returns CDR1 LGHDT and CDR2 YNNKEL (reference sequence). J lost 10 bases, V lost 1 base, and 12 bases had no gene match.

The V call is TRBV19, the J call TRBJ1-5; no clear D. Trimming shortened V by 10 bases and J by 4 bases, and 17 bases separated the two germline ends. The CDR3 runs to 14 residues. The germline CDR1 and CDR2 sequences are LNHDA and SQIVND (reference sequence). The CDR3 bases are TGTGCCACAAGTGCGGGTCTAGGAAATCAGCCCCAGCATTTT. This gives the protein CATSAGLGNQPQHF.

The J gene is TRBJ2-7, the V gene TRBV5-6, with 9 bases identical to TRBD2. This CDR3 has 15 amino acids. J lost 7 bases, V lost 1 base, and 9 bases had no gene match. CDR1 is SGHDT and CDR2 is YYEEEE in the germline V gene. Here the CDR3 reads CASSLFLAGVNEQYF. CDR3 nucleotides: TGTGCCAGCAGCTTGTTTTTAGCGGGAGTAAATGAGCAGTACTTC.

The chain has TRBV5-6 and TRBJ2-7; D uncertain. The germline V gene encodes CDR1 SGHDT and CDR2 YYEEEE. V was pared by 3 bases and J by 2 bases, with 12 bases between. The CDR3 is 14 amino acids. The DNA for the CDR3 is TGTGCCAGCAGCTCAGGATTAATGGCCTACGAGCAGTACTTC. As protein: CASSSGLMAYEQYF.

The chain links TRBV25-1 to TRBJ1-6; D unresolved. The CDR3 contains 17 residues. CDR1 and CDR2 from the germline V gene are MGHDK and SYGVNS. Trimming left V 3 bases short and J 4 bases short, with 16 bases between. CDR3 coding DNA: TGTGCCAGCAGTGACCGTGCGGGGAATTCGTATAATTCACCCCTCCACTTT. Residues: CASSDRAGNSYNSPLHF.

This chain connects TRBV9 to TRBJ1-3; 7 bases agree with TRBD1. V trimming: 4 bases; J trimming: 0 bases; junction bases outside the gene matches: 13. Germline V gene data show CDR1 as SGDLS and CDR2 as YYNGEE. CDR3 size: 18 residues. The CDR3: CASSPHRGTAISGNTIYF. In DNA form, the CDR3 reads TGTGCCAGCAGCCCCCACCGTGGGACAGCGATCTCTGGAAACACCATATATTTT.

Written as DNA, the CDR3 is TGTGCCAGCAGGGACATCAGGGGACCCTCCTACGAGCAGTACTTC. Its translation: CASRDIRGPSYEQYF. J is TRBJ2-7 and V is TRBV6-5, with a weak D call TRBD1 (6 bases). Germline loops: CDR1 MNHEY, CDR2 SVGAGI. With 6 bases removed from V and 0 bases from J, the gap between germline ends came to 15 bases. The CDR3 contains 15 residues.

The rearrangement joins TRBV2 to TRBJ1-1; D might be TRBD1 (6 bases). The germline CDR1 and CDR2 sequences are SNHLY and FYNNEI. This CDR3 spans 12 amino acids. V lost 6 bases, J lost 4 bases, and 9 bases lay in between. DNA for the CDR3: TGTGCCAGCAGAACAGGGACCACTGAAGCTTTCTTT. It translates to CASRTGTTEAFF.

This chain connects TRBV7-9 to TRBJ2-7; no definite D call. Trimming cost V 1 base and J 4 bases, with 8 bases left between them. Germline V lookup: CDR1 SEHNR, CDR2 FQNEAQ (reference sequence). There are 13 residues in the CDR3. CDR3 coding DNA: TGTGCCAGCAGCTTAGATCCAGTGTACGAGCAGTACTTC. Amino acids: CASSLDPVYEQYF.

Comment on this clone: Other DNA sequences in the same sample also yield this CDR3. This rearrangement joins TRBV18 to TRBJ1-1; D possibly corresponds to TRBD1 (6 bases). Germline-derived CDR1 and CDR2 are KGHSH and LQKENI. With 2 bases removed from V and 1 base from J, the gap between germline ends came to 8 bases. The CDR3 consists of 14 residues. CDR3 nucleotides: TGTGCCAGCTCACCAGAGACAGGGAACACTGAAGCTTTCTTT. Its protein product is CASSPETGNTEAFF.

This chain connects TRBV29-1 to TRBJ2-1; D is unresolved. This CDR3 has 11 amino acids. V lost 4 bases, J lost 9 bases, and 10 bases lay in between. Germline V gives CDR1 SQVTM, CDR2 ANQGSEA. In nucleotides, the CDR3 is TGCAGCGTTGTAGAGTCTCGTGAGCAGTTCTTC. Translated: CSVVESREQFF.

The V and J genes are TRBV7-2 and TRBJ2-3; TRBD2 matches 14 bases. V lost 1 base and J lost 7; bases outside the gene matches: 4. The CDR3 spans 16 residues. Germline assignment: CDR1 SGHTA and CDR2 FQGNSA. The DNA for the CDR3 is TGTGCCAGCAGCTTAGATGGGACTAGCGGGAGATATACGCAGTATTTT. It is translated as CASSLDGTSGRYTQYF.

This rearrangement joins TRBV18 to TRBJ2-2; TRBD1 matches at 10 bases. There are 14 residues in the CDR3. Trimming cost V 3 bases and J 5 bases; bases outside gene matches: 0. CDR1 and CDR2 from the germline V gene are KGHSH and LQKENI. The CDR3 sequence is CASSPDRGTGELFF. CDR3 DNA sequence: TGTGCCAGCTCACCGGACAGGGGGACCGGGGAGCTGTTTTTT.

The genes are TRBV5-1 and TRBJ2-5; 7 bases fit TRBD1. J gave up 0 bases and V 2 bases, and 4 bases lay outside the gene matches. The CDR3 sequence is 15 residues long. CDR1 is SGHRS, CDR2 YFSETQ, per germline. The chain's CDR3 is CASSFFDRDQETQYF. Written as DNA, the CDR3 is TGCGCCAGCAGCTTCTTCGACAGGGACCAAGAGACCCAGTACTTC.

This clone was counted between two and nine times. Its ends do not fully match the called genes, so a read error is possible. This chain uses TRBV27 with TRBJ1-1, with TRBD1 matching over 8 bases. This CDR3 contains 12 residues. The germline V gene has CDR1 MNHEY and CDR2 SMNVEV (reference sequence). DNA for the CDR3: TGTGCCAGCAGTTTATGGGGCAGGGGGCCTGTCTTT. As protein: CASSLWGRGPVF.

This clone was counted a few times. The J gene is TRBJ2-5, the V gene TRBV5-1; 9 positions agree with TRBD2. With 5 bases clipped from V and 5 bases from J, the junction kept 16 bases outside the gene matches. Germline CDR1 and CDR2: SGHRS and YFSETQ. CDR3 length: 17 amino acids. This CDR3 reads CASRDPTSGRRGETQYF. The CDR3 DNA sequence: TGCGCCAGCAGGGACCCGACTAGCGGAAGAAGGGGGGAGACCCAGTACTTC.

The rearrangement uses TRBV5-1 and TRBJ2-4; D gene unclear. Germline-derived CDR1 and CDR2 are SGHRS and YFSETQ. Trimming took 6 bases from V and 3 from J, leaving 16 bases between them. The CDR3 is 15 amino acids. The CDR3 DNA is TGCGCCAGCATCAACAACCGGAGACGCAAAAACATTCAGTACTTC. This encodes CASINNRRRKNIQYF.

The J gene is TRBJ1-4, the V gene TRBV2; D is perhaps TRBD1 (5 bases). V was shortened by 2 bases and J by 5 bases, with 12 bases between the two germline ends. The V gene's germline CDR1 is SNHLY and CDR2 FYNNEI. The CDR3 runs 15 residues. This chain's CDR3 is CASSERAGLNEKLFF. In nucleotides, the CDR3 is TGTGCCAGCAGTGAAAGGGCAGGGCTAAATGAAAAACTGTTTTTT.

This clone showed up just a few times. CDR3: CASSQAGTGKTSPLHF. The CDR3 bases are TGTGCCAGCAGCCAGGCCGGGACAGGGAAGACTTCACCCCTCCACTTT. The rearrangement joins TRBV3-1 (or the pseudogene TRBV3-2) to TRBJ1-6; TRBD1 agrees at 9 bases. CDR3 length: 16 amino acids. Germline V gene data show CDR1 as LGHDT and CDR2 as YNNKEL (reference sequence). The V and J ends lost 3 bases and 9 bases, in that order; junction bases with no gene match: 9.

This chain connects TRBV6-1 to TRBJ1-1; unclear D gene. In germline, CDR1 is MNHNS, CDR2 SASEGT. CDR3 length equals 14 residues. V lost 3 bases to trimming and J lost 2 bases, with 10 bases between them. The CDR3 nucleotides read TGTGCCAGCAGTGAGATCGGGATCAACACTGAAGCTTTCTTT. The encoded protein is CASSEIGINTEAFF.